This TCR beta chain was retrieved from a study of human thymus T cells. Whole-study findings and limits: An apparent bias in V and J gene usage was seen in thymic and blood repertoires.

This table comes from immunoSEQ multiplex PCR, and its TCRdb copy is limited to in-frame clones, with some not included. The data show about 60,000 clones, nearly 95% seen once. With regard to this clone: Its antigen remains unidentified.

This CDR3 spans 14 amino acids. The junction had 1 base not matched to a gene; V was cut back by 5 bases and J by 0 bases. The germline CDR1 and CDR2 sequences are MNHEY and SMNVEV (reference sequence). The chain uses TRBV27 and TRBJ2-1; TRBD1 aligns across 7 bases. The source is a boy under three years old with a congenital heart defect but otherwise immunologically healthy. Sequencing was done on a sample of blood. CDR3 coding DNA: TGTGCCAGCAGTCCAGGGGGCTCCTACAATGAGCAGTTCTTC. Translation gives CASSPGGSYNEQFF.